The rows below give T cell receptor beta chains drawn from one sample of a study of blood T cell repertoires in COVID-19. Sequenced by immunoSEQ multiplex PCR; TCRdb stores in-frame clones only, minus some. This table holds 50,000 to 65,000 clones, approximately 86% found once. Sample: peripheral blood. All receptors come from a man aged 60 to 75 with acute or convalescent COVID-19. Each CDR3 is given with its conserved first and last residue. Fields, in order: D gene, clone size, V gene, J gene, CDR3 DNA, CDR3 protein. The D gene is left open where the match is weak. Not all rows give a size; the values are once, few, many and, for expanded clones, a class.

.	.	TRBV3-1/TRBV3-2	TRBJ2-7	TGTGCCAGCAGCCAGTGGGGAGACGAGCAGTACTTC	CASSQWGDEQYF
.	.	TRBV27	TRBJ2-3	TGTGCCAGCAGTTTATTTTTCGGGACTAGCACAGATACGCAGTATTTT	CASSLFFGTSTDTQYF
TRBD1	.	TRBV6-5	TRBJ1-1	TGTGCCAGCAGTCAGCGGACAGGGGGCGGAGAAGCTTTCTTT	CASSQRTGGGEAFF
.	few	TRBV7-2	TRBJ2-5	TGTGCCAGCGGGAGAAGGTTCCAAGAGACCCAGTACTTC	CASGRRFQETQYF
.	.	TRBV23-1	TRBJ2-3	TGCGCCAGCAGTCGAGGGGATACGCAGTATTTT	CASSRGDTQYF
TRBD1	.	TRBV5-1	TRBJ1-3	TGCGCCAGCAGCCCGGACAGGGTTGACAGAAACACCATATATTTT	CASSPDRVDRNTIYF
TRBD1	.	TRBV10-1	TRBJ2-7	TGCGCCAGCAGCGGGGGACAGGGCGAGGTCTACGAGCAGTACTTC	CASSGGQGEVYEQYF
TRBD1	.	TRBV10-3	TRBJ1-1	TGTGCCATCAGTGAGCGGGACAGGGCTGTTGAAGCTTTCTTT	CAISERDRAVEAFF
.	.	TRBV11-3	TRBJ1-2	TGTGCCAGCAGCTTAGTAGGCAGGGGATCCTATGGCTACACCTTC	CASSLVGRGSYGYTF
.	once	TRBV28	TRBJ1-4	TGTGCCAGCAGTTCCAGGTCCCTTATGGGAAAACTGTTTTTT	CASSSRSLMGKLFF
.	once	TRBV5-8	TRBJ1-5	TGTGCCAGCAGCTTGGGGTCCCGAGGAAGCAATCAGCCCCAGCATTTT	CASSLGSRGSNQPQHF
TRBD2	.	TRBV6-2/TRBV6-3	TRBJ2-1	TGTGCCAGCAGCCCTGGACTAGCGGGCGCCAATGAGCAGTTCTTC	CASSPGLAGANEQFF
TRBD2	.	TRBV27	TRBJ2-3	TGTGCCAGCAGTTTATCCAGCGGGAGGGATACGCAGTATTTT	CASSLSSGRDTQYF
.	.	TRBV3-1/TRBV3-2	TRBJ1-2	TGTGCCAGCAGCCAAGCTCCACCTGAGGCCTATGGCTACACCTTC	CASSQAPPEAYGYTF
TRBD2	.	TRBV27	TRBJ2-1	TGTGCCAGCAGGGGGGAGGGCAATGAGCAGTTCTTC	CASRGEGNEQFF
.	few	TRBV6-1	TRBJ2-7	TGTGCCAGCAGTGAAGCCATCAACTACGAGCAGTACTTC	CASSEAINYEQYF
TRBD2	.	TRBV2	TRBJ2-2	TGTGCCAGCTTCCAGGAATGGACTAGCGGGAGCGGGGAGCTGTTTTTT	CASFQEWTSGSGELFF
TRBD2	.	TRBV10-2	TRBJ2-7	TGCGCCAGCGGTCGGGGGGTTGGGTACGAGCAGTACTTC	CASGRGVGYEQYF
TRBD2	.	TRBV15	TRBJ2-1	TGTGCCACCAGCAGAGCGGGGGGGCCCTACAATGAGCAGTTCTTC	CATSRAGGPYNEQFF
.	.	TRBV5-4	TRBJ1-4	TGTGCCAGCAGCAGACAGGTCAATGAAAAACTGTTTTTT	CASSRQVNEKLFF
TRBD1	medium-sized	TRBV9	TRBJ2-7	TGTGCCAGCAGCGTAGACGGGACAGAGATTTACGAGCAGTACTTC	CASSVDGTEIYEQYF
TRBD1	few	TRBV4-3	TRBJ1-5	TGCGCCAGCAGCCAAGATGATTACAGGGGCGGGGAAGTTTATCAGCCCCAGCATTTT	CASSQDDYRGGEVYQPQHF